The 26 T cell receptor beta chains reported below all come from one sample, sequenced in a study of shared clonotypes between healthy human individuals. TCRdb's copy holds only in-frame clones and misses some; the assay was immunoSEQ multiplex PCR. The table has around 2,100,000 clones, around 96% seen once; the top ten hold approximately 1%. As defined, naive CD8 cells were CD45RO-negative and positively selected for CCR7, with terminally differentiated effector memory CD45RA+ cells excluded. Material: naive CD8+ T cells sorted from blood. The receptors stem from a young man in good health.

The V call is TRBV14, the J call TRBJ2-3; 9 bases align to TRBD2. The CDR3 totals 17 residues. The trim removed 0 bases at V and 4 bases at J, leaving 8 bases unmatched. Germline V lookup: CDR1 SGHDN, CDR2 FVKESK. DNA of the CDR3: TGTGCCAGCAGCCAAGATGTCGGGACTAGCATCTCAGATACGCAGTATTTT. Its protein product is CASSQDVGTSISDTQYF.

This chain uses TRBV4-3 with TRBJ2-3; 7 bases agree with TRBD1. The V and J ends lost 2 bases and 5 bases, in that order; junction bases with no gene match: 7. Germline CDR1 LGHNA, CDR2 YSLEER. The CDR3 is 15 amino acids. CDR3: CASSQIQGLGDTQYF. CDR3 in DNA: TGCGCCAGCAGCCAAATACAGGGGCTTGGAGATACGCAGTATTTT.

The rearrangement links TRBV6-5 to TRBJ2-7; no clear D gene. Deletions cut 0 bases from V and 1 base from J, with 7 bases between. Germline lookup yields CDR1 MNHEY and CDR2 SVGAGI. The CDR3 runs to 14 residues. The CDR3 loop reads CASSYSRISYEQYF. The CDR3 nucleotides are TGTGCCAGCAGTTACTCGAGGATTTCCTACGAGCAGTACTTC.

The rearrangement uses TRBV5-1 and TRBJ2-5; D unclear. V shed 0 bases and J shed 5 bases, with 17 bases lying between them. Germline V gene data show CDR1 as SGHRS and CDR2 as YFSETQ. This CDR3 spans 16 amino acids. The DNA of the CDR3 is TGCGCCAGCAGCTTGGACCCGCGTAGTGGTAGCGAGACCCAGTACTTC. Protein sequence: CASSLDPRSGSETQYF.

The J gene is TRBJ2-7, the V gene TRBV19; D is possibly TRBD2 (6 bases). V lost 7 bases and J lost 5, with 18 bases in between. The CDR3 is 14 residues long. Germline V gene lookup returns CDR1 LNHDA and CDR2 SQIVND (reference sequence). The CDR3 sequence: CASTQTATSHEQYF. Here the CDR3 DNA reads TGTGCCAGTACTCAGACAGCTACTAGCCACGAGCAGTACTTC.

The J gene is TRBJ2-5, the V gene TRBV11-2; D is unresolved. The germline CDR1 and CDR2 sequences are SGHAT and FQNNGV. The CDR3 extends over 17 amino acids. The V gene lost 1 base and the J gene lost 0 bases, with 15 bases spanning the gap. The CDR3 is CASSLGTRLRYQETQYF. CDR3 coding DNA: TGTGCCAGCAGCTTAGGGACGAGACTTCGGTACCAAGAGACCCAGTACTTC. The variable domain in full, with the rest retrieved from reference TRBV11-2 and TRBJ2-5, is EAGVAQSPRYKIIEKRQSVAFWCNPISGHATLYWYQQILGQGPKLLIQFQNNGVVDDSQLPKDRFSAERLKGVDSTLKIQPAKLEDSAVYLCASSLGTRLRYQETQYFGPGTRLLVL.

The chain couples TRBV30 to TRBJ2-7; TRBD2 is a possible D gene (6 bases). This CDR3 spans 14 amino acids. V was shortened by 0 bases and J by 4 bases, with 13 bases between the two germline ends. In germline, CDR1 is GTSNPN, CDR2 SVGIG (reference sequence). The CDR3 DNA follows: TGTGCCTGGAGTGTACGGGGTAGCGGTTACGAGCAGTACTTC. This translates into CAWSVRGSGYEQYF.

The chain links TRBV5-6 to TRBJ1-2, with unresolved D. Looked up from germline, CDR1 is SGHDT and CDR2 is YYEEEE. The CDR3 sequence is 12 residues long. V gave up 2 bases and J gave up 14 bases, with 16 bases separating them. In DNA, the CDR3 is TGTGCCAGCAGCTTTTCCGAGGGCAGCTCGACCTTC. It translates to CASSFSEGSSTF.

The gene calls are TRBV5-1 and TRBJ1-1; D gene unclear. Germline V gives CDR1 SGHRS, CDR2 YFSETQ. There are 15 residues in the CDR3. Trimming left V 2 bases short and J 1 base short, with 12 bases between. CDR3 protein: CASSFFQNGNTEAFF. Written as DNA, the CDR3 is TGCGCCAGCAGCTTCTTTCAAAATGGGAACACTGAAGCTTTCTTT. The whole variable domain, remainder taken from reference TRBV5-1 and TRBJ1-1, is KAGVTQTPRYLIKTRGQQVTLSCSPISGHRSVSWYQQTPGQGLQFLFEYFSETQRNKGNFPGRFSGRQFSNSRSEMNVSTLELGDSALYLCASSFFQNGNTEAFFGQGTRLTVV.

The V gene is TRBV11-2, the J gene TRBJ2-7; 9 nucleotides match TRBD2. In germline, CDR1 is SGHAT, CDR2 FQNNGV. Trimming removed 4 bases from V and 3 bases from J; junction bases left unmatched: 1. The CDR3 consists of 13 residues. The CDR3 loop reads CASSSTSGYEQYF. DNA for the CDR3: TGTGCCAGCAGCTCGACTAGCGGCTACGAGCAGTACTTC. The entire variable domain, with the rest obtained from reference TRBV11-2 and TRBJ2-7, is as follows: EAGVAQSPRYKIIEKRQSVAFWCNPISGHATLYWYQQILGQGPKLLIQFQNNGVVDDSQLPKDRFSAERLKGVDSTLKIQPAKLEDSAVYLCASSSTSGYEQYFGPGTRLTVT.

V is TRBV2 and J is TRBJ2-1; D gene unclear. V gave up 6 bases and J gave up 7 bases, with 13 bases separating them. CDR1 SNHLY and CDR2 FYNNEI come from the germline V gene. The CDR3 length is 13 residues. The CDR3 sequence: CASREPVGNEQFF. The DNA of the CDR3 is TGTGCCAGCAGGGAACCTGTGGGGAATGAGCAGTTCTTC. The full variable domain, in which reference TRBV2 and TRBJ2-1 provide the parts outside the CDR3, is EPEVTQTPSHQVTQMGQEVILRCVPISNHLYFYWYRQILGQKVEFLVSFYNNEISEKSEIFDDQFSVERPDGSNFTLKIRSTKLEDSAMYFCASREPVGNEQFFGPGTRLTVL.

Only one count was recorded for this clone. The V and J genes are TRBV30 and TRBJ1-2; 7 nucleotides agree with TRBD1. The V gene's germline CDR1 is GTSNPN and CDR2 SVGIG (reference sequence). CDR3 length equals 13 residues. Germline trimming cut 3 bases from V and 6 bases from J; bases unmatched to any gene: 7. In DNA form, the CDR3 reads TGTGCCTGGAGCCAGACAGGGTTTGATGGCTACACCTTC. As protein: CAWSQTGFDGYTF.

This clone was counted once. The chain recombines TRBV11-2 with TRBJ1-1; the D is unclear. V was shortened by 4 bases and J by 4 bases, with 16 bases between the two germline ends. The CDR3 length is 15 residues. Germline CDR1 and CDR2: SGHAT and FQNNGV. Written as DNA, the CDR3 is TGTGCCAGCAGCTCACTAGACGGATTCTTCACTGAAGCTTTCTTT. Translating it yields CASSSLDGFFTEAFF.

The gene calls are TRBV7-2 and TRBJ2-7; perhaps D is TRBD1 or TRBD2 (5 bases each). The V gene's germline CDR1 is SGHTA and CDR2 FQGNSA. V dropped 6 bases and J dropped 6 bases, with 18 bases sitting between them. The CDR3 has 14 amino acids. Here the CDR3 DNA reads TGTGCCAGCAGTCCGGGACGAACCTTTCTCGAGCAGTACTTC. Translating it yields CASSPGRTFLEQYF.

This clone came up once. This chain uses TRBV13 with TRBJ1-2; tentatively, D is TRBD1 (5 bases). Trimming shortened V by 0 bases and J by 4 bases, and 15 bases separated the two germline ends. This CDR3 is built from 16 residues. CDR1 PRHDT and CDR2 FYEKMQ come from the germline V gene (reference sequence). The CDR3 coding sequence is TGTGCCAGCAGCTTAGGACGGGGGGGACGGATCTATGGCTACACCTTC. It translates to CASSLGRGGRIYGYTF.

About this clone: This sample also contains other DNA sequences that code for the same CDR3. V and J are TRBV16 and TRBJ2-7; D might be TRBD1 (6 bases). CDR1 and CDR2 (germline): KGHSY, FQNENV. CDR3 length equals 13 residues. V shed 1 base and J shed 6 bases, with 10 bases lying between them. The DNA for the CDR3 is TGTGCCAGCAGCCAATACAGGGCCAGCGAGCAGTACTTC. Its translation is CASSQYRASEQYF.

The rearrangement joins TRBV14 to TRBJ2-7, with no clear D. The CDR3 extends over 14 amino acids. The ends were cut back, 1 base at V and 3 bases at J, with 10 bases in the middle. Per the germline V gene, CDR1 is SGHDN and CDR2 is FVKESK. The CDR3 is CASSQAGWVYEQYF. The CDR3 DNA is TGTGCCAGCAGCCAAGCCGGTTGGGTCTACGAGCAGTACTTC. Full variable domain (missing parts from reference TRBV14 and TRBJ2-7): EAGVTQFPSHSVIEKGQTVTLRCDPISGHDNLYWYRRVMGKEIKFLLHFVKESKQDESGMPNNRFLAERTGGTYSTLKVQPAELEDSGVYFCASSQAGWVYEQYFGPGTRLTVT.

J is TRBJ2-1 and V is TRBV6-5; TRBD1 is a possible D gene (6 bases). The CDR3 loop spans 15 amino acids. V was cut by 2 bases and J by 2 bases, with 10 bases left in between. Germline-derived CDR1 and CDR2 are MNHEY and SVGAGI. The chain's CDR3 is CASSYGTYTYNEQFF. Here the CDR3 DNA reads TGTGCCAGCAGTTACGGGACATACACCTACAATGAGCAGTTCTTC.

J is TRBJ2-2 and V is TRBV10-3; D remains ambiguous. Per the germline V gene, CDR1 is ENHRY and CDR2 is SYGVKD. V was pared by 1 base and J by 3 bases, with 12 bases between. CDR3 length equals 16 residues. The CDR3 DNA is TGTGCCATCAGTGAGTTAAAATTAGAGTACACCGGGGAGCTGTTTTTT. Its translation: CAISELKLEYTGELFF.

This chain joins TRBV6-9 and TRBJ2-1; TRBD1 matches at 7 bases. CDR3 length: 15 residues. V shed 3 bases, J shed 4 bases, and the junction held 6 bases outside the gene matches. Germline lookup yields CDR1 MNHGY and CDR2 SVAAGI. The CDR3 DNA is TGTGCCAGCAGTTACCTCGGACAGGTATACAATGAGCAGTTCTTC. This gives the protein CASSYLGQVYNEQFF.

The gene calls are TRBV2 and TRBJ2-1; 7 bases are shared with TRBD1. Germline V gene data show CDR1 as SNHLY and CDR2 as FYNNEI. The junction had 14 bases not matched to a gene; V was cut back by 6 bases and J by 3 bases. The CDR3 spans 17 residues. The CDR3 DNA sequence: TGTGCCAGCAGCGAGTCATTTACAGGGGACCTCTACAATGAGCAGTTCTTC. Encoded protein: CASSESFTGDLYNEQFF.

J is TRBJ2-3 and V is TRBV4-2, with 9 bases identical to TRBD2. Germline CDR1 is LGHNA and CDR2 is YNFKEQ. Losses at the gene ends were 4 bases for V and 3 bases for J; bases not matched to a gene: 2. This CDR3 has 14 amino acids. In nucleotides, the CDR3 is TGTGCCAGCAGCCCGAGCGGGAGGACAGATACGCAGTATTTT. Its protein product is CASSPSGRTDTQYF.

The rearrangement joins TRBV27 to TRBJ1-2, with 9 positions matching TRBD1. Germline-derived CDR1 and CDR2 are MNHEY and SMNVEV (reference sequence). The CDR3 sequence is 15 residues long. Unmatched junction bases numbered 7, after V lost 0 bases and J lost 8 bases. CDR3 protein: CASSLSGWTGDGYTF. The CDR3 DNA follows: TGTGCCAGCAGTTTATCGGGCTGGACAGGGGACGGCTACACCTTC.

Remarks on this clone: This sample includes further DNA sequences coding for the same CDR3. V gene TRBV27 combines with J gene TRBJ1-2; possibly TRBD1 for D (6 bases). Germline V gene data show CDR1 as MNHEY and CDR2 as SMNVEV (reference sequence). Trimming pared 2 bases from V and 2 bases from J, leaving 9 bases between. The CDR3 is 14 amino acids. The CDR3 DNA follows: TGTGCCAGCAGTTTAACGGGGGCCAACTATGGCTACACCTTC. Its translation is CASSLTGANYGYTF.

With regard to this clone: Other nucleotide sequences in the sample specify the same CDR3. The CDR3: CSVEGDSSGANVLTF. CDR3 in DNA: TGCAGCGTTGAAGGAGACAGCTCTGGGGCCAACGTCCTGACTTTC. This rearrangement joins TRBV29-1 to TRBJ2-6, with D possibly being TRBD1 (5 bases). With 1 base removed from V and 0 bases from J, the gap between germline ends came to 7 bases. The CDR3 is 15 amino acids. Germline V gives CDR1 SQVTM, CDR2 ANQGSEA.

In regard to this clone: Other nucleotide sequences in the sample specify the same CDR3. V usage is TRBV7-2 and J usage is TRBJ2-7; 14 bases map to TRBD2. This CDR3 has 15 residues. Looked up from germline, CDR1 is SGHTA and CDR2 is FQGNSA. The J segment lost 2 bases and the V segment lost 4 bases, leaving 1 base of the junction unmatched. The CDR3 protein is CASSSGLAGAYEQYF. In DNA form, the CDR3 reads TGTGCCAGCAGCTCGGGACTAGCGGGAGCCTACGAGCAGTACTTC.